This T cell receptor (beta chain) derives from a study of blood T cell repertoires in COVID-19. About the research overall: Some COVID-19 samples were acute and others convalescent; all came from the United States, Italy and Spain.

The CDR3 spans 12 residues. Germline loops: CDR1 SEHNR, CDR2 FQNEAQ (reference sequence). In assigning cohorts, the study relied on participant-reported clinical history. Sequenced by immunoSEQ multiplex PCR; TCRdb stores in-frame clones only, minus some. The sample yields a few hundred thousand clones, 80% to 90% seen once. A remark on this clone: One end of the junction does not line up with germline, which may come from a read error.

The origin of this receptor is a woman in her twenties or thirties who had recovered from COVID-19. The sequencing sample was made of PBMCs or T cells enriched from blood (not recorded which). The gene calls are TRBV7-9 and TRBJ1-1, with D uncertain. The CDR3 is CASSFTNIEAFF. The CDR3 DNA is TGTGCCAGCAGCTTCACGAACATTGAAGCTTTCTTT.